The clone carrying this TCR beta chain was observed a few times. Participants came from some 23 US areas, aged about 18 to 89 years. The CDR3 is 12 amino acids. Per the germline V gene, CDR1 is MDHEN and CDR2 is SYDVKM. V was trimmed by 11 bases and J by 3 bases, leaving 13 bases between them. The sample originates from a study of blood T cell repertoires in COVID-19. In the study overall: In Cohort 3, a recovered donor had either two negative PCRs, clearance, or symptom resolution. PBMCs, B-cell-depleted T cells, or T cells provided the cDNA or gDNA that made up the material.

Sequencing was performed with immunoSEQ multiplex PCR; in TCRdb, only in-frame clones are kept and a portion is missing. The table lists 250,000 to 300,000 clones, approximately 90% of them singletons, with around 2% in the top ten. The J gene is TRBJ1-2, the V gene TRBV28; D is perhaps TRBD1 (5 bases). Sequenced: PBMCs or T cells enriched from blood (not recorded which). The receptor's source is a woman in her sixties or seventies in a cohort exposed to, infected with or recovered from COVID-19 (not recorded which). CDR3 sequence reads: CAGGGTDYGYTF. In DNA, the CDR3 is TGTGCCGGTGGGGGGACTGACTATGGCTACACCTTC.